This T cell receptor beta chain was identified in a study of Ad26.COV2.S vaccination and SARS-CoV-2 variants. Study overall: Donor participated within the Ad26.COV2.S arm of the COV1001 trial.

Indicated treatment: some 20 received Ad26.COV2.S at low or high dose, single or two shots; several received placebo; per-sample allocation not given. Samples were taken on day 63 after the first vaccine or placebo injection. V lost 3 bases and J lost 7; bases outside the gene matches: 4. The germline V gene has CDR1 MNHEY and CDR2 SMNVEV (reference sequence). The length of the CDR3 is 15 residues. Clones were read by immunoSEQ multiplex PCR, and TCRdb kept only the in-frame ones, dropping some. The sample lists over 400,000 clones, about 90% occurring once. The material sequenced was peripheral blood, taken in a trial of Ad26.COV2.S vaccine versus placebo. The source of this sequence is a person aged 18 to 59 who received the Ad26.COV2.S COVID-19 vaccine or a placebo. The gene calls are TRBV27 and TRBJ2-1; 12 positions match TRBD1. The CDR3 reads CASSLGQGARNEQFF. The CDR3 DNA is TGTGCCAGCAGTTTGGGACAGGGGGCGCGGAATGAGCAGTTCTTC.